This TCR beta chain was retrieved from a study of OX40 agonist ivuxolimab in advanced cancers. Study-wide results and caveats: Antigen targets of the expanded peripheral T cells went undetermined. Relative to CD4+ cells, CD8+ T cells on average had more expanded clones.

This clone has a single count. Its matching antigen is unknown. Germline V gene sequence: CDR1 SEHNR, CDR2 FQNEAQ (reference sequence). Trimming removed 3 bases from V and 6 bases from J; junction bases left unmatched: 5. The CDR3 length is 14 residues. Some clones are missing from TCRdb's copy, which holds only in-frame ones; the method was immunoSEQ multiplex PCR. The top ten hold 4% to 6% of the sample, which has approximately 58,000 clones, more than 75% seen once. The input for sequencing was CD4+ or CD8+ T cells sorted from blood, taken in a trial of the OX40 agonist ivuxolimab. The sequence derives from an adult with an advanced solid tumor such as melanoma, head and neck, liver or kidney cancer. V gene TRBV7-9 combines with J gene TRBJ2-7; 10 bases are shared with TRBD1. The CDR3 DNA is TGTGCCAGCAGCTTCGGACAGGGGGAGCGCGAGCAGTACTTC. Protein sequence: CASSFGQGEREQYF.